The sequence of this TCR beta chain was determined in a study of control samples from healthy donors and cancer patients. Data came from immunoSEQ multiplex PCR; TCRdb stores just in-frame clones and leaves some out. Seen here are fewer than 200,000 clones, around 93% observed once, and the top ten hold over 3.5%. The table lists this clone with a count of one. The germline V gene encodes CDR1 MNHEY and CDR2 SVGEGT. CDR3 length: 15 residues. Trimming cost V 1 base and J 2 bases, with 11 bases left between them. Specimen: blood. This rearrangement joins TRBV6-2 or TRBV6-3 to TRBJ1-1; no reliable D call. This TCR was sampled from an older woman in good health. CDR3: CASSYLASPNTEAFF. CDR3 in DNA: TGTGCCAGCAGTTACTTGGCGAGTCCCAACACTGAAGCTTTCTTT.